The 23 T cell receptor beta chains listed next were all sequenced from one sample in a study of cytomegalovirus exposure and HLA in healthy donors. Both 60 Vbeta primers and 13 Jbeta primers went into the PCR. The assay was immunoSEQ multiplex PCR, and TCRdb's table has in-frame clones only and misses some. This table has 150,000 to 200,000 clones, roughly 80% appearing once. Sequences were obtained from PBMCs. The receptors were sampled from a woman in her 40s in good health and CMV-seronegative.

The chain recombines TRBV10-2 with TRBJ2-4; D might be TRBD2 (6 bases). V lost 0 bases to trimming and J lost 0 bases, with 12 bases between them. Germline-derived CDR1 and CDR2 are WSHSY and SAAADI. CDR3 length: 17 residues. Here the CDR3 reads CASSESWVGLAKNIQYF. The CDR3 DNA sequence: TGCGCCAGCAGTGAGTCTTGGGTGGGACTAGCCAAAAACATTCAGTACTTC.

CDR3 sequence: CASSQSGFTYEQYF. The DNA of the CDR3 is TGTGCCAGCAGCCAATCGGGCTTTACCTACGAGCAGTACTTC. The rearrangement joins TRBV16 to TRBJ2-7; D remains ambiguous. This CDR3 contains 14 residues. Between the trimmed V and J ends, which lost 0 bases and 2 bases, there was a span of 8 bases. Germline V gene lookup returns CDR1 KGHSY and CDR2 FQNENV.

V and J are TRBV5-1 and TRBJ1-1; D is uncertain. The germline gives CDR1 SGHRS, CDR2 YFSETQ. Between the trimmed V and J ends, which lost 1 base and 0 bases, there was a span of 10 bases. There are 15 residues in the CDR3. The CDR3 bases are TGCGCCAGCAGCTTGTCTGGGCAGATGAACACTGAAGCTTTCTTT. Encoded protein: CASSLSGQMNTEAFF.

The V and J genes are TRBV11-2 and TRBJ1-2; D is uncertain. V dropped 0 bases and J dropped 7 bases, with 12 bases sitting between them. The CDR3 totals 14 residues. The germline CDR1 and CDR2 sequences are SGHAT and FQNNGV. CDR3 protein: CASSLDHVIGGYTF. CDR3 sequence (DNA): TGTGCCAGCAGCTTAGATCACGTAATCGGTGGCTACACCTTC. The full variable domain, rest sourced from reference TRBV11-2 and TRBJ1-2, is EAGVAQSPRYKIIEKRQSVAFWCNPISGHATLYWYQQILGQGPKLLIQFQNNGVVDDSQLPKDRFSAERLKGVDSTLKIQPAKLEDSAVYLCASSLDHVIGGYTFGSGTRLTVV.

A word on this clone: Sequence at one end of the junction differs from germline and may be a read error. The J gene is TRBJ2-1, the V gene TRBV7-9; 8 bases map to TRBD2. Germline CDR1 and CDR2: SEHNR and FQNEAQ (reference sequence). The CDR3 covers 16 residues. DNA for the CDR3: TGTTCCAGCAGCTCGACGCGGGGGGACTCCTACAATGAGCAGTTCTTC. Amino acids: CSSSSTRGDSYNEQFF.

In this sample, this clone turned up a few times. The chain has TRBV6-1 and TRBJ1-1, with a tentative D call TRBD1 (6 bases). Trimming took off 3 bases at V and 4 bases at J, with 12 bases between the two ends. The CDR3 has 14 residues. Germline V gene sequence: CDR1 MNHNS, CDR2 SASEGT. DNA for the CDR3: TGTGCCAGCAGTGATCCAGGGGTGGTCACTGAAGCTTTCTTT. It encodes CASSDPGVVTEAFF.

This clone appeared a single time. The chain uses TRBV28 and TRBJ2-1; 7 bases align to TRBD2. Per the germline V gene, CDR1 is MDHEN and CDR2 is SYDVKM. The CDR3 consists of 15 residues. J lost 2 bases, V lost 6 bases, and 7 bases had no gene match. CDR3 amino acids: CASRDGTNPYNEQFF. The CDR3 coding sequence is TGTGCCAGCAGGGACGGGACTAACCCCTACAATGAGCAGTTCTTC.

The rearrangement joins TRBV5-6 to TRBJ1-1; D is ambiguous. From germline, CDR1 is SGHDT and CDR2 YYEEEE. This CDR3 spans 14 amino acids. V lost 0 bases and J lost 4, with 10 bases in between. The chain's CDR3 is CASSLGMFSTEAFF. The CDR3 DNA sequence: TGTGCCAGCAGCTTGGGTATGTTTAGCACTGAAGCTTTCTTT.

This chain joins TRBV5-1 and TRBJ2-1; D might be TRBD1 (6 bases). V was trimmed by 6 bases and J by 2 bases, leaving 15 bases between them. The germline V gene has CDR1 SGHRS and CDR2 YFSETQ. The CDR3 is 15 residues long. CDR3 protein: CASNSGTQAYNEQFF. CDR3 nucleotide sequence: TGCGCCAGCAACTCCGGGACACAAGCCTACAATGAGCAGTTCTTC.

This chain joins TRBV7-8 and TRBJ1-3; D is unresolved. V was clipped by 4 bases and J by 4 bases, with 5 bases between them. This CDR3 has 12 amino acids. Looked up from germline, CDR1 is SGHVS and CDR2 is FQNEAQ. The CDR3 DNA sequence: TGTGCCAGCAGCTCGACAGGAAACACCATATATTTT. This sequence encodes CASSSTGNTIYF.

This clone has only a few counts. This chain links TRBV6-5 with TRBJ2-5, with TRBD2 matching 7 bases. Germline assignment: CDR1 MNHEY and CDR2 SVGAGI. The CDR3 is made up of 12 amino acids. The ends lost 4 bases at V and 4 bases at J; junction bases unmatched: 0. The CDR3 protein is CASSSGGETQYF. DNA of the CDR3: TGTGCCAGCAGTTCGGGGGGAGAGACCCAGTACTTC.

CDR3 in amino acids: CASSPHVSGSYNEQFF. As DNA, the CDR3 is TGTGCCAGCAGCCCACACGTGAGCGGGAGCTACAATGAGCAGTTCTTC. This chain joins TRBV7-3 and TRBJ2-1; 8 nucleotides line up with TRBD2. V lost 5 bases and J lost 3; bases outside the gene matches: 9. This CDR3 is built from 16 residues. CDR1 is SGHTA and CDR2 is FQGTGA in the germline V gene.

The rearrangement joins TRBV5-5 to TRBJ2-7; possibly TRBD1 for D (5 bases). CDR1 and CDR2 from the germline V gene are SGHKS and YYEKEE (reference sequence). The V gene lost 0 bases and the J gene lost 0 bases, with 13 bases spanning the gap. This CDR3 has 16 residues. The CDR3 DNA is TGTGCCAGCAGCTTGGGTCGCAGGGTGAACTCCTACGAGCAGTACTTC. Residues: CASSLGRRVNSYEQYF.

This clone came up a few times. This chain joins TRBV29-1 and TRBJ2-5; TRBD2 agrees at 10 bases. CDR3 length: 14 amino acids. The ends lost 4 bases at V and 4 bases at J; junction bases unmatched: 6. Germline values: CDR1 SQVTM, CDR2 ANQGSEA. The CDR3 here is CSVALLAGPETQYF. DNA for the CDR3: TGCAGCGTTGCATTACTAGCGGGACCAGAGACCCAGTACTTC.

The CDR3 DNA is TGTGCCAGCAGCCAAGAAAGGGTAAACGACAGGCTCCCCGGGGAGCTGTTTTTT. Translating gives CASSQERVNDRLPGELFF. J is TRBJ2-2 and V is TRBV14, with TRBD1 as a possible D gene (6 bases). CDR1 is SGHDN and CDR2 is FVKESK in the germline V gene. The CDR3 is 18 residues long. The V gene lost 0 bases and the J gene lost 6 bases, with 20 bases spanning the gap.

This clone was observed a few times. The CDR3 protein is CASSQDLFRGEDEAFF. The DNA of the CDR3 is TGCGCCAGCAGCCAAGATCTTTTTCGGGGGGAGGATGAAGCTTTCTTT. This chain joins TRBV4-3 and TRBJ1-1; TRBD1 might be the D (5 bases). Trimming took 0 bases from V and 7 from J, leaving 18 bases between them. The CDR3 consists of 16 residues. CDR1 and CDR2 from the germline V gene are LGHNA and YSLEER.

The chain recombines TRBV5-6 with TRBJ1-2, with TRBD1 identical over 8 bases. With V trimmed by 3 bases and J by 5 bases, 6 bases remained unmatched. There are 14 residues in the CDR3. Germline CDR1 and CDR2: SGHDT and YYEEEE. CDR3 in amino acids: CASSYDRGPYGYTF. For the CDR3, the DNA is TGTGCCAGCAGCTACGACAGGGGCCCTTATGGCTACACCTTC.

V usage is TRBV5-1 and J usage is TRBJ1-5; possible D gene TRBD1, 5 bases. CDR1 is SGHRS, CDR2 YFSETQ, per germline. The V end lost 0 bases, the J end lost 3 bases, and 10 bases lay between the germline ends. The CDR3 covers 15 residues. The CDR3 DNA sequence: TGCGCCAGCAGCTTGGATTCAGGGTCCAATCAGCCCCAGCATTTT. As protein: CASSLDSGSNQPQHF.

V and J are TRBV10-1 and TRBJ2-5, with no clear D. Trimming removed 0 bases at V and 2 bases at J, with 7 bases between. The CDR3 sequence is 14 residues long. Germline V lookup: CDR1 WNHNN, CDR2 SYGVQD (reference sequence). This chain's CDR3 is CASSESGGQETQYF. CDR3 bases: TGCGCCAGCAGTGAGTCCGGCGGACAAGAGACCCAGTACTTC.

Written as DNA, the CDR3 is TGTGCCAGCAGCCCGAGCGGGGGTAAGCAGCCCCAGCATTTT. It codes for CASSPSGGKQPQHF. V usage is TRBV11-2 and J usage is TRBJ1-5; the D gene is possibly TRBD1 (5 bases). Germline V gene data show CDR1 as SGHAT and CDR2 as FQNNGV. The germline V and J ends were trimmed by 5 bases and 7 bases, with 15 bases remaining between them. The CDR3 runs 14 residues.

V gene TRBV15 combines with J gene TRBJ1-1; 8 positions match TRBD1. CDR1 LNHNV and CDR2 YYDKDF come from the germline V gene (reference sequence). The CDR3 extends over 15 amino acids. V shed 1 base and J 2 bases; nucleotides not matched to a gene: 3. The CDR3 DNA reads as TGTGCCACCAGCAGAGGAACAGGGGGTAACACTGAAGCTTTCTTT. Encoded protein: CATSRGTGGNTEAFF.

This sequence joins TRBV5-6 and TRBJ2-3, with 12 bases identical to TRBD2. V gave up 5 bases and J gave up 2 bases; unmatched junction bases: 6. CDR3 size: 16 residues. Germline lookup yields CDR1 SGHDT and CDR2 YYEEEE. The CDR3 DNA follows: TGTGCCAGCAGTTCCGCTAGCGGGGGGGCCACAGATACGCAGTATTTT. It specifies CASSSASGGATDTQYF.

V usage is TRBV5-8 and J usage is TRBJ1-1; possibly TRBD1 for D (6 bases). The V end was cut by 3 bases, the J end by 7 bases, with 13 bases between. The length of the CDR3 is 13 residues. Looked up from germline, CDR1 is SGHTS and CDR2 is YDEGEE. The CDR3 DNA is TGTGCCAGCAGCTACCAAGGGGGATATGAAGCTTTCTTT. Translated, it gives CASSYQGGYEAFF.